The clone carrying this TCR beta chain was counted at least ten times. Its matching antigen is unknown. The CDR3 extends over 14 amino acids. The germline V gene has CDR1 SGHTA and CDR2 FQGTGA. V was clipped by 6 bases and J by 5 bases, with 14 bases between them. The data belong to a study of T cells in Graves' hyperthyroidism and ophthalmopathy. The wider study: Peripheral blood was collected at initial diagnosis, before any treatment. Findings of the study overall: Most expanded thyroid clonotypes above 0.001 recurred in blood.

Using RNA transcripts as the source, TCR beta CDR3 regions were amplified. With the HTBI primer set, the TCR CDR3 went through a first round of RT-PCR. MiXCR, applied by TCRdb to the multiplex PCR reads, yields one record per CDR3 protein. The sample carries about 500,000 distinct CDR3 sequences, about 16% recorded once. Source material for PBMCs was over 7.5 ml fresh peripheral blood. This clonotype originated in a woman aged 25 to 39 with Graves' ophthalmopathy. Sequencing used blood. This rearrangement joins TRBV7-3 to TRBJ2-1, with D perhaps being TRBD1 or TRBD2 (5 bases each). The CDR3 region has the DNA TGTGCCAGCAGTCCGGGACGGGGAGACAATGAGCAGTTCTTC. Protein: CASSPGRGDNEQFF.